The clone carrying this TCR beta chain was found many times. The antigen is undetermined. Time point meaning: pre-sensitization, week 0. Sample treatment: therapeutic diphenylcyclopropenone sensitization with weekly scalp DPC. Blood collection happened ahead of applying each patch test. Suited to DPC and affected by alopecia, the donors ranged from 18 to 70 years old. The source of the sample is a study of human T cells and chemical hapten exposure. Across the study: Across samples, TCR yields varied, mostly owing to small differences in pooled library volumes.

The study, taken as a whole, reports: The number of TCRs above 1 in 1000 frequency did not change after DPC sensitization.

TCRdb reprocessed the RACE reads via MiXCR and lists one record per CDR3 protein. This sample has a few hundred thousand distinct CDR3 sequences; approximately 8.6% occur once, and the top ten carry about 2.1%. This clonotype was obtained from a woman between 40 and 55 years old with alopecia areata. Some clones in this sample may be carry-over from other donors' samples. The input for sequencing was whole blood, taken in connection with sensitization to the hapten diphenylcyclopropenone (DPC).

For the CDR3, the DNA is TGCGCCAGCAGCTTGAATTTCGGGGTCGAGCAGTACTTC. Translation gives CASSLNFGVEQYF. This chain connects TRBV5-1 to TRBJ2-7; TRBD2 is a possible D gene (5 bases). Trimming took off 1 base at V and 6 bases at J, with 11 bases between the two ends. This CDR3 is 13 amino acids long. CDR1 and CDR2 (germline): SGHRS, YFSETQ. Drawing the rest from reference TRBV5-1 and TRBJ2-7, the complete variable domain is KAGVTQTPRYLIKTRGQQVTLSCSPISGHRSVSWYQQTPGQGLQFLFEYFSETQRNKGNFPGRFSGRQFSNSRSEMNVSTLELGDSALYLCASSLNFGVEQYFGPGTRLTVT.